This section outlines one T cell receptor (beta chain) sequence together with its context. Given a far larger clone just one base away, this is likely a sequencing read error. Some clones are missing from TCRdb's copy, which holds only in-frame ones; the method was immunoSEQ multiplex PCR. The sample has about 95,000 clones, around four fifths seen once. The entry originates in a study of control samples from healthy donors and cancer patients. Trimming left V 11 bases short and J 8 bases short, with 19 bases between. Germline V gene data show CDR1 as MNHEY and CDR2 as SVGAGI. The CDR3 totals 13 residues.

The genes are TRBV6-5 and TRBJ1-5; perhaps TRBD1 as D (6 bases). The specimen was blood. This receptor was obtained from a man younger than 45 in good health. The CDR3 sequence: CACGGGRSEPQHF. The CDR3 DNA reads TGTGCCTGCGGGGGGGGCCGTAGTGAGCCCCAGCATTTT.